This TCR beta chain was recovered during a study of T cells in Graves' hyperthyroidism and ophthalmopathy. Study summary: The initial diagnosis was the point when peripheral blood was collected, ahead of any treatment. Study-wide results and limits: Clonotypes that were expanded in thyroid above 0.001 mostly appeared in blood too.

Patients were excluded for uncontrolled infection, other autoimmune disease, pregnancy or lactation. Fresh peripheral blood, approximately 10 ml, yielded the PBMCs. This clonotype appeared a few times. Its target is unknown. It was RNA transcripts that yielded the amplified TCR beta CDR3 regions. In the first-round RT-PCR of the TCR CDR3, the HTBI primer set was used. TCRdb reanalysed the multiplex PCR reads using MiXCR and keeps one entry per CDR3 protein. The data hold 400,000 or so distinct CDR3 sequences, with around 15% observed a single time. Germline CDR1 SGHTA, CDR2 FQGNSA. This CDR3 spans 13 amino acids. V was clipped by 4 bases and J by 6 bases; unmatched bases: 6.

This rearrangement joins TRBV7-2 to TRBJ2-7; 7 positions agree with TRBD2. The origin of this receptor is a man aged 45-65 years with Graves' ophthalmopathy. Sequenced input: blood. As DNA, the CDR3 is TGTGCCAGCAGCTCCCCGGGAGGTAGCGAGCAGTACTTC. This sequence encodes CASSSPGGSEQYF.